The rows below give T cell receptor beta chains drawn from one sample of a study of T cell responses to AZD1222 COVID-19 vaccine. Libraries were prepared by immunoSEQ multiplex PCR; TCRdb keeps only in-frame clonotypes and omits some of them. The sample holds 77,000 or so clones; more than 70% are singletons and the top ten take roughly a fifth. The source was peripheral blood, collected on day 0 of AZD1222 vaccination. The receptors stem from an adult in good health. CDR3s leave out the opening cysteine and the closing phenylalanine or tryptophan. D genes are given only for firm matches. Expanded clones are given a class, and other clones once, few, many or no size at all.

TRBD2	TRBV5-4	-	TRBJ2-7	ASSLEGLAGGGLYEQY
-	TRBV7-6	-	TRBJ1-3	ASSLGSQLTSGNTIY
-	TRBV4-1	-	TRBJ1-1	ASSQPRVGVNTEAF
TRBD1	TRBV11-2	-	TRBJ1-1	ASSPGQSPNTEAF
-	TRBV19	few	TRBJ2-4	ASSNPGAKNIQY
-	TRBV7-9	-	TRBJ2-7	ASSPGPGASYEQY
-	TRBV7-9	-	TRBJ1-1	ASSLQGGRPMNTEAF
-	TRBV14	-	TRBJ1-1	ASSQRLSGSEAF
TRBD1	TRBV7-2	-	TRBJ2-5	ASRYTGGRETQY
-	TRBV28	medium-sized	TRBJ2-1	ASSLEQGGGLDEQF
TRBD1	TRBV12-5	-	TRBJ2-3	ASGLVLGQGTDTQY